This T cell receptor (beta chain) was obtained from a study of cytomegalovirus exposure and HLA in healthy donors. The V segment lost 6 bases and the J segment 5 bases; nucleotides outside the gene matches: 1. CDR3 length: 12 amino acids. The germline V gene has CDR1 MDHEN and CDR2 SYDVKM. Profiling relied on immunoSEQ multiplex PCR, and the TCRdb table lists in-frame clones only, not all of them. The sample has some 110,000 clones, roughly 94% seen once; the top ten hold roughly 1.2%. The receptor comes from a woman between 18 and 29 years old in good health and CMV-seronegative. Material for sequencing was PBMCs. The rearrangement uses TRBV28 and TRBJ2-5; 9 nucleotides line up with TRBD2. The CDR3 sequence is CASRAGGETQYF. CDR3 DNA sequence: TGTGCCAGCAGGGCGGGAGGGGAGACCCAGTACTTC. The full variable domain, completed using reference TRBV28 and TRBJ2-5, is DVKVTQSSRYLVKRTGEKVFLECVQDMDHENMFWYRQDPGLGLRLIYFSYDVKMKEKGDIPEGYSVSREKKERFSLILESASTNQTSMYLCASRAGGETQYFGPGTRLLVL.